The present entry profiles one T cell receptor (beta chain) with its context. The assay was immunoSEQ multiplex PCR, and TCRdb's table has in-frame clones only and misses some. The table lists about 240,000 clones, around 89% of them singletons. The sample originates from a study of blood T cell repertoires in COVID-19. V lost 7 bases and J 4 bases, leaving 13 bases between the germline ends. Germline V gene sequence: CDR1 LNHDA, CDR2 SQIVND (reference sequence). The CDR3 is 13 residues long. V and J are TRBV19 and TRBJ1-1; a possible D gene is TRBD1 (6 bases). Source material: PBMCs or T cells enriched from blood (not recorded which). This receptor was taken from a woman in her twenties or thirties who had recovered from COVID-19. The CDR3 DNA follows: TGTGCCAGTACCCTAGGGGGGGCCACTGAAGCTTTCTTT. Amino acid sequence: CASTLGGATEAFF.